The subject of this entry is one TCR beta chain. It was with random hexamers that about 0.45 to 1 ug RNA was reverse transcribed. TCRdb processed the immunoSEQ multiplex PCR reads anew with MiXCR; each CDR3 protein has one entry. The sample lists some 100,000 distinct CDR3 sequences, 90% to 95% seen once, with approximately 0.097% in the top ten. In germline, CDR1 is LNHNV, CDR2 YYDKDF (reference sequence). This CDR3 spans 16 amino acids. Losses at the gene ends were 0 bases for V and 13 bases for J; bases not matched to a gene: 11. The data derive from a study of CD8 T cells in Susac syndrome. TCR beta sequencing covered blood CD8+ and CD4+ T cells.

V gene TRBV15 combines with J gene TRBJ2-1; 11 bases are shared with TRBD2. Material: CD4+ T cells from PBMCs. The source is a human donor with multiple sclerosis. The CDR3 sequence: CATSREKVGLAVFQFF. In DNA form, the CDR3 reads TGTGCCACCAGCAGAGAAAAGGTGGGACTAGCGGTTTTTCAGTTCTTC.